This entry lists 12 T cell receptor beta chains sequenced from one sample in a study of PD-1 blockade in classical Hodgkin lymphoma. TCRdb's table, derived via immunoSEQ multiplex PCR, lists solely in-frame clones and lacks some. The sample has more than 140,000 clones, around four fifths seen once. All patients experienced relapse after autologous stem cell transplantation, and brentuximab vedotin exposure was variable. The source material was peripheral blood mononuclear cells (PBMCs), sampled before the second cycle of nivolumab. Source of these receptors: a human donor with classical Hodgkin lymphoma.

This clone occurred a few times. The chain joins TRBV5-4 to TRBJ1-4, with D possibly matching TRBD1 (6 bases). The CDR3 totals 15 residues. In germline, CDR1 is SGHNT, CDR2 YYREEE (reference sequence). V was cut by 4 bases and J by 8 bases, with 18 bases left in between. CDR3 DNA: TGTGCCAGCAGCCCTACGGGGGGCTCAGGGGAAAAACTGTTTTTT. It is translated as CASSPTGGSGEKLFF.

This chain uses TRBV6-5 with TRBJ2-5, with 7 bases aligning to TRBD2. The germline CDR1 and CDR2 sequences are MNHEY and SVGAGI. V lost 9 bases to trimming and J lost 5 bases; unmatched junction nucleotides: 6. The CDR3 sequence is 12 residues long. The CDR3 DNA follows: TGTGCCAGTCGGACTAGTCAGGAGACCCAGTACTTC. This codes for CASRTSQETQYF.

This clone was observed a single time. The chain joins TRBV4-1 to TRBJ2-5; 7 bases are shared with TRBD2. Germline CDR1 and CDR2: MGHRA and YSYEKL. CDR3 length equals 16 residues. Unmatched junction bases numbered 7, after V lost 1 base and J lost 2 bases. The CDR3 sequence: CASSQGVRGVQETQYF. The DNA for the CDR3 is TGCGCCAGCAGCCAAGGAGTTCGGGGGGTTCAAGAGACCCAGTACTTC.

The chain's CDR3 is CASFNRETYEQYF. In nucleotides, the CDR3 is TGTGCCTCCTTCAACAGGGAGACCTACGAGCAGTACTTC. The gene calls are TRBV10-3 and TRBJ2-7; TRBD1 is a possible D gene (6 bases). V lost 11 bases and J 2 bases, leaving 16 bases between the germline ends. Germline-derived CDR1 and CDR2 are ENHRY and SYGVKD. This CDR3 spans 13 amino acids.

This rearrangement joins TRBV28 to TRBJ1-4; 8 bases agree with TRBD1. CDR3 length: 15 residues. Trimming cost V 6 bases and J 4 bases; bases outside gene matches: 7. CDR1 and CDR2 (germline): MDHEN, SYDVKM. DNA for the CDR3: TGTGCCAGCAGCACCACAGGGGGGAATAATGAAAAACTGTTTTTT. Encoded protein: CASSTTGGNNEKLFF.

This chain connects TRBV19 to TRBJ2-1; possibly TRBD2 for D (5 bases). Germline V gene lookup returns CDR1 LNHDA and CDR2 SQIVND (reference sequence). V lost 6 bases to trimming and J lost 0 bases, with 9 bases between them. This CDR3 has 14 residues. CDR3 nucleotides: TGTGCCAGTAGCACTGAGGGCTCCTACAATGAGCAGTTCTTC. The encoded protein is CASSTEGSYNEQFF.

Remarks on this clone: Other DNA sequences in the same sample also yield this CDR3. V usage is TRBV9 and J usage is TRBJ1-1, with D hard to call. In germline, CDR1 is SGDLS, CDR2 YYNGEE. V was shortened by 1 base and J by 3 bases, with 7 bases between the two germline ends. The CDR3 has 13 residues. DNA of the CDR3: TGTGCCAGCAGCGTAATTGGGGACACTGAAGCTTTCTTT. This codes for CASSVIGDTEAFF.

The chain links TRBV6-6 to TRBJ1-2, with D hard to call. CDR3 length: 14 residues. The V gene's germline CDR1 is MNHNY and CDR2 SVGAGI (reference sequence). V gave up 8 bases and J gave up 3 bases, with 16 bases separating them. In nucleotides, the CDR3 is TGTGCCAGCTCCCCCCATGGCTGGGACTATGGCTACACCTTC. Its protein is CASSPHGWDYGYTF.

The chain employs TRBV11-3 and TRBJ1-5; D is possibly TRBD1 (5 bases). Germline V gene data show CDR1 as SGHNT and CDR2 as YENEEA. This CDR3 has 15 amino acids. Trimming left V 4 bases short and J 0 bases short, with 10 bases between. CDR3: CASSSGGNSNQPQHF. The DNA for the CDR3 is TGTGCCAGCAGCTCGGGGGGGAATAGCAATCAGCCCCAGCATTTT.

The chain carries TRBV28 and TRBJ1-2, with D perhaps matching TRBD1 (6 bases). CDR1 is MDHEN and CDR2 is SYDVKM in the germline V gene. The CDR3 sequence is 13 residues long. Trimming removed 2 bases at V and 12 bases at J, with 16 bases between. The DNA for the CDR3 is TGTGCCAGCAGTTTAATAGGGACATCTCGAAACACCTTC. It yields the protein CASSLIGTSRNTF.

This chain links TRBV7-9 with TRBJ1-2; tentative D call: TRBD1 (5 bases). CDR3 length: 15 amino acids. The germline V gene encodes CDR1 SEHNR and CDR2 FQNEAQ (reference sequence). V gave up 1 base and J gave up 5 bases, with 14 bases separating them. The CDR3 region has the DNA TGTGCCAGCAGCTTAGATAAGAGGGGCCGGTATGGCTACACCTTC. It encodes CASSLDKRGRYGYTF.

V is TRBV7-9 and J is TRBJ2-1; D possibly matches TRBD1 or TRBD2 (7 bases each). The V gene's germline CDR1 is SEHNR and CDR2 FQNEAQ (reference sequence). The V end was cut by 4 bases, the J end by 4 bases, with 14 bases between. CDR3 length equals 15 residues. CDR3 residues: CASSWQGGRYNEQFF. In nucleotides, the CDR3 is TGTGCCAGCAGCTGGCAGGGGGGGAGATACAATGAGCAGTTCTTC. Combining the CDR3 with reference TRBV7-9 and TRBJ2-1 gives the whole variable domain DTGVSQNPRHKITKRGQNVTFRCDPISEHNRLYWYRQTLGQGPEFLTYFQNEAQLEKSRLLSDRFSAERPKGSFSTLEIQRTEQGDSAMYLCASSWQGGRYNEQFFGPGTRLTVL.